This is a list of T cell receptor beta chains from one sample in a study of blood T cell repertoires in COVID-19. Profiled with immunoSEQ multiplex PCR; TCRdb holds only in-frame clones, not every one. The repertoire holds 150,000 to 200,000 clones, with 82% as singletons. Sequencing was performed on peripheral blood. All receptors come from a woman in her sixties or seventies with COVID-19, enrolled during active disease. CDR3s include the opening cysteine and the closing phenylalanine or tryptophan. The size of a clone is reported for some rows only, either as once, few or many, or as a class for expanded clones.

. TRBV29-1 12 CSVDGTGYEQYF
. TRBV9 15 CASSVGAGEVGELFF
. TRBV29-1 12 CTISGGTGEQYF
. TRBV5-1 16 CASSFMGRIYQETQYF
. TRBV5-6 13 CASSETGIYGYTF
. TRBV5-4 14 CASSLDQGAYEQYF
. TRBV11-2 17 CASSFFSGRARTGELFF
. TRBV2 14 CASKEENYNSPLHF
. TRBV19 16 CASTETSAFMNTEAFF
. TRBV10-3 13 CAISVTVDSEAFF
once TRBV29-1 12 CSVGDTSHEQYF
. TRBV19 13 CATSQGKYSPLHF
. TRBV6-5 12 CASRKKPHGAFF
. TRBV3-1/TRBV3-2 15 CASSPLRAVYNEQFF
. TRBV12-2 16 CASRLAVRVRNTEAFF
. TRBV24-1 16 CATSDSLRLESGEQFF
. TRBV5-1 14 CASKGTGAVNEQFF
. TRBV6-5 15 CASSYSLQGGTEAFF
. TRBV7-3 16 CASSLASPPAVTEQFF
. TRBV2 13 CASSEHSLYGYTF
. TRBV19 17 CASSETVLAMNTGELFF
. TRBV4-1 15 CASSQDRGAGVEQFF
. TRBV3-1/TRBV3-2 16 CASSQVRTGTGGGYTF
. TRBV5-1 17 CASSLGTGLVGQETQYF
. TRBV18 15 CASSLGGPRNTEAFF
many TRBV19 15 CASSRLAISNQPQHF
. TRBV11-3 12 CASGQGGETQYF
few TRBV7-9 14 CASSSETGGNGYTF
. TRBV11-2 16 CASSGSQLISYNEQFF
. TRBV27 14 CASSLSRGNTEAFF
. TRBV6-5 14 CASSSVALDYGYTF
once TRBV28 12 CASSLPRGTQYF